These 9 T cell receptor beta chains came from one sample sequenced in a study of cytomegalovirus exposure and HLA in healthy donors. The PCR ran on 60 Vbeta and 13 Jbeta primers. Sequencing was performed with immunoSEQ multiplex PCR; in TCRdb, only in-frame clones are kept and a portion is missing. The table records 140,000 or so clones, 65% to 80% of them present only once. The source material was PBMCs. The receptors come from a woman between 25 and 40 years old in good health and CMV-seronegative.

The rearrangement links TRBV19 to TRBJ2-1; 11 positions agree with TRBD2. CDR1 is LNHDA, CDR2 SQIVND, per germline (reference sequence). V shed 8 bases and J 2 bases; nucleotides not matched to a gene: 5. The CDR3 loop spans 15 amino acids. CDR3 in DNA: TGTGCCAGTGCCGGGACTAGCGGAACCTACAATGAGCAGTTCTTC. Residues: CASAGTSGTYNEQFF.

V usage is TRBV18 and J usage is TRBJ2-1; D is perhaps TRBD2 (5 bases). The CDR3 has 15 residues. Germline V gene data show CDR1 as KGHSH and CDR2 as LQKENI. Trimming removed 3 bases from V and 2 bases from J, with 11 bases in between. DNA of the CDR3: TGTGCCAGCTCACCCGAGGGTAATGCCTACAATGAGCAGTTCTTC. The encoded protein is CASSPEGNAYNEQFF.

CDR3 coding DNA: TGCGCCAGCAGCCATGGCCACGGACAGAACCAAGAGACCCAGTACTTC. This codes for CASSHGHGQNQETQYF. J is TRBJ2-5 and V is TRBV4-1, with D perhaps matching TRBD1 (6 bases). CDR1 and CDR2 (germline): MGHRA, YSYEKL. V was pared by 3 bases and J by 0 bases, with 14 bases between. CDR3 length equals 16 residues.

This chain joins TRBV5-1 and TRBJ1-2; 9 nucleotides line up with TRBD1. Trimming took 0 bases from V and 5 from J; bases not matched to a gene: 2. This CDR3 contains 14 residues. The germline gives CDR1 SGHRS, CDR2 YFSETQ. The DNA of the CDR3 is TGCGCCAGCAGCTTGGGACAGGGGGTTTATGGCTACACCTTC. Amino acid sequence: CASSLGQGVYGYTF.

This clone was detected only once. This sequence joins TRBV28 and TRBJ2-5; D unresolved. Trimming left V 1 base short and J 3 bases short, with 6 bases between. CDR3 length: 13 amino acids. Germline lookup yields CDR1 MDHEN and CDR2 SYDVKM. CDR3 amino acids: CASSLFQEETQYF. Here the CDR3 DNA reads TGTGCCAGCAGTTTATTCCAGGAAGAGACCCAGTACTTC.

The V gene is TRBV28, the J gene TRBJ2-3, with D perhaps TRBD2 (5 bases). The CDR3 length is 14 residues. From germline, CDR1 is MDHEN and CDR2 SYDVKM. The V end lost 5 bases, the J end lost 6 bases, and 15 bases lay between the germline ends. The CDR3 protein is CASSLPGVGDTQYF. The CDR3 nucleotides read TGTGCCAGCAGTCTACCCGGGGTGGGGGATACGCAGTATTTT.

This clone has ten or more counts. The genes are TRBV6-6 and TRBJ1-1; TRBD1 matches 9 bases. The germline gives CDR1 MNHNY, CDR2 SVGAGI (reference sequence). J gave up 1 base and V 10 bases, and 13 bases lay outside the gene matches. The CDR3 is 16 amino acids. The CDR3 here is CATIEPGQGANTEAFF. The CDR3 nucleotides read TGTGCCACCATAGAACCGGGACAGGGTGCGAACACTGAAGCTTTCTTT.

The chain has TRBV28 and TRBJ1-1; perhaps TRBD1 as D (6 bases). CDR1 and CDR2 (germline): MDHEN, SYDVKM. Trimming shortened V by 1 base and J by 4 bases, and 13 bases separated the two germline ends. The CDR3 is 15 residues long. CDR3 sequence reads: CASSLLGGLGTEAFF. The CDR3 bases are TGTGCCAGCAGTTTATTGGGGGGGCTGGGCACTGAAGCTTTCTTT.

V usage is TRBV28 and J usage is TRBJ2-1, with D tentatively TRBD2 (5 bases). Trimming took off 7 bases at V and 4 bases at J, with 11 bases between the two ends. In germline, CDR1 is MDHEN, CDR2 SYDVKM. The CDR3 sequence is 13 residues long. CDR3 DNA: TGTGCCAGCACCAAGACTATTTACAATGAGCAGTTCTTC. It yields the protein CASTKTIYNEQFF.